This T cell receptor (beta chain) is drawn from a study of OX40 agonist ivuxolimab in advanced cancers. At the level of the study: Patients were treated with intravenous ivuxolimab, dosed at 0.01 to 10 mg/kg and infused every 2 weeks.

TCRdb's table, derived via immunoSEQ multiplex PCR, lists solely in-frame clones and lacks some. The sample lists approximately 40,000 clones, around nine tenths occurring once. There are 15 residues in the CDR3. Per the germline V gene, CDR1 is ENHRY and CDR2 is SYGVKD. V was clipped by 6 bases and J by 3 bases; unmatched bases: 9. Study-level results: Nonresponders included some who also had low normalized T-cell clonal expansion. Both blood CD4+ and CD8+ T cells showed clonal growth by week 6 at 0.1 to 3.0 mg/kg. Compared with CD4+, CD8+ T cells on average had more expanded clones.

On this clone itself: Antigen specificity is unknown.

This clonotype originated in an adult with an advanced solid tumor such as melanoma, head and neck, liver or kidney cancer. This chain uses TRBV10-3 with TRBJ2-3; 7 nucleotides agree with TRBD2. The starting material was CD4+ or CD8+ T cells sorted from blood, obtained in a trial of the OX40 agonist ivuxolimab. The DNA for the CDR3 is TGTGCCATCAGCTGGGGGGGGAGTTTGACAGATACGCAGTATTTT. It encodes CAISWGGSLTDTQYF.